These 10 T cell receptor beta chains were all obtained from the same sample, sequenced in a study of Ad26.COV2.S vaccination and SARS-CoV-2 variants. As for treatment: roughly 19 received Ad26.COV2.S at low or high dose, single or two shots; about 5 received placebo; per-sample allocation not given. The study sampled participants on day 63 after the first vaccine or placebo injection. Produced via immunoSEQ multiplex PCR; TCRdb's table is partial and in-frame only. The sample gives more than 300,000 clones, around four fifths of which show up once; under 2.5% is in the top ten. The sequenced sample was peripheral blood, obtained in a trial of Ad26.COV2.S vaccine versus placebo. The receptors were sampled from a person between 18 and 65 years old who received the Ad26.COV2.S COVID-19 vaccine or a placebo.

This rearrangement joins TRBV7-3 to TRBJ2-1; 8 bases match TRBD2. CDR3 size: 17 residues. CDR1 and CDR2 (germline): SGHTA, FQGTGA. The ends lost 4 bases at V and 2 bases at J; junction bases unmatched: 10. The CDR3 loop reads CASSSLPAGAAYNEQFF. The DNA of the CDR3 is TGTGCCAGCAGCTCCCTTCCAGCGGGGGCGGCCTACAATGAGCAGTTCTTC.

The rearrangement links TRBV5-1 to TRBJ1-2; D remains unclear. CDR3 length: 13 amino acids. The ends were cut back, 2 bases at V and 1 base at J, with 6 bases in the middle. Germline-derived CDR1 and CDR2 are SGHRS and YFSETQ. Written as DNA, the CDR3 is TGCGCCAGCAGCTTACGGGTTAACTATGGCTACACCTTC. Protein sequence: CASSLRVNYGYTF.

This clone was counted only a few times. This specimen includes other DNA sequences encoding the same CDR3. The chain joins TRBV24-1 to TRBJ1-2; D is unresolved. The CDR3 is 12 amino acids. Germline CDR1 reads KGHDR; CDR2 reads SFDVKD. Between the trimmed V and J ends, which lost 3 bases and 5 bases, there was a span of 6 bases. The chain's CDR3 is CATSDGRYGYTF. In DNA form, the CDR3 reads TGTGCCACCAGTGATGGAAGATATGGCTACACCTTC.

This sequence joins TRBV5-4 and TRBJ1-5; tentatively, D is TRBD1 (5 bases). The CDR3 extends over 16 amino acids. CDR1 and CDR2 (germline): SGHNT, YYREEE (reference sequence). V gave up 0 bases and J gave up 3 bases, with 13 bases separating them. The chain's CDR3 is CASSLGPAGNNQPQHF. CDR3 nucleotides: TGTGCCAGCAGCTTGGGACCAGCAGGGAACAATCAGCCCCAGCATTTT.

CDR3 DNA: TGTGCCAGCAGCTCCCTACTAGCGATGCAAGAGACCCAGTACTTC. It translates to CASSSLLAMQETQYF. The chain joins TRBV4-2 to TRBJ2-5; 7 nucleotides line up with TRBD2. J was trimmed by 2 bases and V by 5 bases; bases with no gene match: 8. The CDR3 is 15 amino acids. From germline, CDR1 is LGHNA and CDR2 YNFKEQ.

V and J are TRBV5-4 and TRBJ1-5; D uncertain. Germline-derived CDR1 and CDR2 are SGHNT and YYREEE (reference sequence). The CDR3 spans 15 residues. V dropped 4 bases and J dropped 7 bases, with 18 bases sitting between them. CDR3 loop: CASSLASRVKQPQHF. The CDR3 bases are TGTGCCAGCAGCCTAGCCTCTCGCGTCAAGCAGCCCCAGCATTTT.

V gene TRBV11-2 combines with J gene TRBJ1-2; D gene ambiguous. Germline V CDR1 and CDR2: SGHAT, FQNNGV. Deletions cut 1 base from V and 1 base from J, with 10 bases between. The CDR3 runs 15 residues. CDR3 protein: CASSLGQRVNYGYTF. Written as DNA, the CDR3 is TGTGCCAGCAGCTTAGGGCAGCGAGTTAACTATGGCTACACCTTC.

The gene calls are TRBV3-1 (or the pseudogene TRBV3-2) and TRBJ1-1, with TRBD1 as a possible D gene (5 bases). The CDR3 runs 11 residues. The V end was cut by 3 bases, the J end by 8 bases, with 7 bases between. Germline V gives CDR1 LGHDT, CDR2 YNNKEL (reference sequence). The CDR3 DNA is TGTGCCAGCAGCCAGCGGACAGAAGCTTTCTTT. It specifies CASSQRTEAFF.

This clone was recorded once. V and J are TRBV5-1 and TRBJ2-1, with D unresolved. CDR1 and CDR2 (germline): SGHRS, YFSETQ. V lost 0 bases to trimming and J lost 5 bases, with 9 bases between them. The CDR3 runs 14 residues. The CDR3, as DNA: TGCGCCAGCAGCTTGGCCACAGTCGACAATGAGCAGTTCTTC. It yields the protein CASSLATVDNEQFF.

The chain uses TRBV28 and TRBJ1-5; TRBD1 might be the D (6 bases). This CDR3 has 15 amino acids. V was shortened by 8 bases and J by 0 bases, with 14 bases between the two germline ends. Germline assignment: CDR1 MDHEN and CDR2 SYDVKM. CDR3 bases: TGTGCCAGCTGTCCGGGACAACCTAGCAATCAGCCCCAGCATTTT. Protein: CASCPGQPSNQPQHF.